These 11 T cell receptor beta chains originate from one sample sequenced in a study of CD8 T cells in ankylosing spondylitis. Study conclusions and caveats: Blood from ankylosing spondylitis patients appeared to carry a characteristic roughly eight-variant TCR beta motif.

For these receptors, no antigen is known. TCRdb fed the 5' RACE reads into MiXCR, producing one record per CDR3 protein. In the table there are over 700,000 distinct CDR3 sequences, under 20% of which are singletons. The sample consisted of blood, either unsorted or a sorted T cell fraction (not recorded which). The receptors stem from a male donor with ankylosing spondylitis.

This clonotype was counted only a few times. The rearrangement uses TRBV5-1 and TRBJ1-1; D is ambiguous. V was clipped by 0 bases and J by 3 bases, with 6 bases between them. CDR1 and CDR2 (germline): SGHRS, YFSETQ. The CDR3 totals 13 residues. This chain's CDR3 is CASSLAHDTEAFF. CDR3 sequence (DNA): TGCGCCAGCAGCTTGGCGCACGACACTGAAGCTTTCTTT.

This clonotype has a handful of counts. The rearrangement links TRBV12-3 or TRBV12-4 to TRBJ1-5; D ambiguous. The CDR3 sequence is 14 residues long. Deletions cut 5 bases from V and 2 bases from J, with 10 bases between. CDR3 nucleotide sequence: TGTGCCAGCAGTCGGGCTGGAGGCAATCAGCCCCAGCATTTT. This gives the protein CASSRAGGNQPQHF.

This clonotype was counted only a few times. For the CDR3, the DNA is TGCGCCAGCAGCCAAGCGACTTACTCCTACAATGAGCAGTTCTTC. Protein sequence: CASSQATYSYNEQFF. The chain joins TRBV4-1 to TRBJ2-1, with unresolved D. Germline CDR1 MGHRA, CDR2 YSYEKL. V lost 1 base, J lost 0 bases, and 7 bases lay in between. The CDR3 spans 15 residues.

This rearrangement joins TRBV29-1 to TRBJ2-7; the match to TRBD2 covers 7 bases. The ends lost 6 bases at V and 3 bases at J; junction bases unmatched: 8. The CDR3 is made up of 13 amino acids. Germline V gene sequence: CDR1 SQVTM, CDR2 ANQGSEA. The CDR3, as DNA: TGCAGCGTACAGACTAGCAGCAACTACGAGCAGTACTTC. Protein product: CSVQTSSNYEQYF.

The chain employs TRBV7-3 and TRBJ1-1; D is unresolved. CDR3 length: 15 amino acids. The ends were cut back, 0 bases at V and 1 base at J, with 9 bases in the middle. Germline V lookup: CDR1 SGHTA, CDR2 FQGTGA. The CDR3 protein is CASSLTGFGNTEAFF. CDR3 DNA: TGTGCCAGCAGCTTAACGGGTTTTGGGAACACTGAAGCTTTCTTT.

This clonotype has a handful of counts. V gene TRBV7-2 combines with J gene TRBJ2-7; 8 nucleotides match TRBD1. Germline CDR1 and CDR2: SGHTA and FQGNSA. Losses at the gene ends were 5 bases for V and 3 bases for J; bases not matched to a gene: 12. This CDR3 has 16 residues. CDR3 in amino acids: CASSESPTGGLYEQYF. The CDR3 DNA sequence: TGTGCCAGCAGCGAATCCCCCACAGGGGGTCTCTACGAGCAGTACTTC.

This clonotype was counted between two and nine times. J is TRBJ1-1 and V is TRBV12-3 or TRBV12-4; a weak D match, TRBD1 (6 bases). Trimming took 3 bases from V and 4 from J, leaving 15 bases between them. The CDR3 consists of 15 residues. As DNA, the CDR3 is TGTGCCAGCAGTTTCTACAGGGATCGGGGCACTGAAGCTTTCTTT. It translates to CASSFYRDRGTEAFF.

This clonotype was counted between two and nine times. The chain carries TRBV7-8 and TRBJ1-4, with D unresolved. The CDR3 contains 16 residues. Germline CDR1 is SGHVS and CDR2 is FQNEAQ. Trimming shortened V by 0 bases and J by 0 bases, and 8 bases separated the two germline ends. The CDR3 here is CASSLAAFATNEKLFF. The CDR3 region has the DNA TGTGCCAGCAGCTTAGCGGCATTCGCAACTAATGAAAAACTGTTTTTT. The variable domain in full, with the rest retrieved from reference TRBV7-8 and TRBJ1-4, is GAGVSQSPRYKVAKRGQDVALRCDPISGHVSLFWYQQALGQGPEFLTYFQNEAQLDKSGLPSDRFFAERPEGSVSTLKIQRTQQEDSAVYLCASSLAAFATNEKLFFGSGTQLSVL.

The chain links TRBV20-1 to TRBJ1-5; tentative D call: TRBD1 (5 bases). Germline CDR1 and CDR2: DFQATT and SNEGSKA (reference sequence). Trimming removed 6 bases from V and 2 bases from J, with 11 bases in between. The CDR3 is 13 amino acids. The CDR3 loop is CSAGVGGNQPQHF. In nucleotides, the CDR3 is TGCAGTGCCGGGGTGGGGGGCAATCAGCCCCAGCATTTT.

The V call is TRBV9, the J call TRBJ2-1; D unresolved. From germline, CDR1 is SGDLS and CDR2 YYNGEE. V was cut by 0 bases and J by 12 bases, with 10 bases left in between. This CDR3 has 12 residues. CDR3 region: CASSVGVGPQFF. CDR3 DNA: TGTGCCAGCAGCGTAGGTGTCGGGCCGCAGTTCTTC.

This clonotype showed up just a few times. The chain joins TRBV7-2 to TRBJ1-2; 8 bases fit TRBD1. The CDR3 is 17 residues long. V was pared by 0 bases and J by 0 bases, with 6 bases of the junction left unmatched. Germline CDR1 reads SGHTA; CDR2 reads FQGNSA. The CDR3 coding sequence is TGTGCCAGCAGCTTAGCGATGTTGGGACAGGCTAACTATGGCTACACCTTC. Protein sequence: CASSLAMLGQANYGYTF.